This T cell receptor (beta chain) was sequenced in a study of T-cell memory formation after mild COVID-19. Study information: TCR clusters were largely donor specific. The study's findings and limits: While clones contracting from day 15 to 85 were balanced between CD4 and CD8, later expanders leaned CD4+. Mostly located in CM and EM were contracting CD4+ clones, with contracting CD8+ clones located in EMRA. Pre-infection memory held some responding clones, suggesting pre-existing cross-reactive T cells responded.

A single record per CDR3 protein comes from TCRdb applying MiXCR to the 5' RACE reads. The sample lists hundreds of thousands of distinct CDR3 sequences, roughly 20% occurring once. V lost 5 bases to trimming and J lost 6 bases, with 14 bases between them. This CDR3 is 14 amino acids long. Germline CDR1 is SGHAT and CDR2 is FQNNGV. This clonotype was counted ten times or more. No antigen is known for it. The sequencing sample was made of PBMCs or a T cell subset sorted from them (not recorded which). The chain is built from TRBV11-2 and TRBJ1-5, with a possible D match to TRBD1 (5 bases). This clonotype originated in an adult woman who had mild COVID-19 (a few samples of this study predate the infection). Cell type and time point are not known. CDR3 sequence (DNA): TGTGCCAGCAGCATAGCGACAGAGGCTCAGCCCCAGCATTTT. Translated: CASSIATEAQPQHF.